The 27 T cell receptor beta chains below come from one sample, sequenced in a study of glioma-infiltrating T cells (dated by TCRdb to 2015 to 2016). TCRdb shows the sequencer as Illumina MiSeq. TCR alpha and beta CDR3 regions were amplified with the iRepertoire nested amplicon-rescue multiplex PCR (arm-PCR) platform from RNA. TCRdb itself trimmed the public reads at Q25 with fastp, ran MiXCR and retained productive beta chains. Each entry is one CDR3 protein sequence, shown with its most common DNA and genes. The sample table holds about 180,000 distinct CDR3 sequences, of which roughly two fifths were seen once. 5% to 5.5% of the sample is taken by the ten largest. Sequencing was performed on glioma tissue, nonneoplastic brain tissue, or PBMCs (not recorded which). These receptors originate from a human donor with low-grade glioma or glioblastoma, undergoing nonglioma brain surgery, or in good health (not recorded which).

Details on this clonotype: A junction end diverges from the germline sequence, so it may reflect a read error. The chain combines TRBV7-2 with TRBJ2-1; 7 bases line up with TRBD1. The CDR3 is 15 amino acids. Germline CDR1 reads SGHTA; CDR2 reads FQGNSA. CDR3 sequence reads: CAISLMGQPYNQQFF. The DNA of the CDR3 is TGTGCCATCAGCTTAATGGGACAGCCCTACAATCAGCAGTTCTTC.

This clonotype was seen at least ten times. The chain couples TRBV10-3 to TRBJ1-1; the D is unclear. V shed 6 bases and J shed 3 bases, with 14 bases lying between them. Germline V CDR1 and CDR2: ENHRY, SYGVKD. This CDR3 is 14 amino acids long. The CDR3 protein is CAIRERTWDTEAFF. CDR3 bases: TGTGCCATCAGGGAGAGGACTTGGGACACTGAAGCTTTCTTT.

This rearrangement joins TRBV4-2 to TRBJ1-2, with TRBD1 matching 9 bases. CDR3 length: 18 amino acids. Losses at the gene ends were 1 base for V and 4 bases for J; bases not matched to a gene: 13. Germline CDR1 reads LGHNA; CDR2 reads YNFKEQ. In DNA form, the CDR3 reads TGTGCCAGCAGCCAAGTCCTAGGGGACAGGGAGGGGGCCTATGGCTACACCTTC. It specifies CASSQVLGDREGAYGYTF.

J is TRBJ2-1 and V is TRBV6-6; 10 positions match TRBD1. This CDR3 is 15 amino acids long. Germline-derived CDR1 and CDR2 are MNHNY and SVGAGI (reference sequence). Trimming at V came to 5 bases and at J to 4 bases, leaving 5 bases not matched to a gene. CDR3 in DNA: TGTGCCAGCAGTGGGACAGGGGCCCGATACAATGAGCAGTTCTTC. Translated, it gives CASSGTGARYNEQFF.

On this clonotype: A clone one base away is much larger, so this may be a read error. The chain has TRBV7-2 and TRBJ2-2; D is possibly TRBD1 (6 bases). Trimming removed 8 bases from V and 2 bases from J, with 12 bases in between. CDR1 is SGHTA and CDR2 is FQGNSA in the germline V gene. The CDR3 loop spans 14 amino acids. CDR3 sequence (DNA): TGTGCCAGCGGACAGTCGGGAAACACCGGGGAGCTGTTTTTT. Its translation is CASGQSGNTGELFF.

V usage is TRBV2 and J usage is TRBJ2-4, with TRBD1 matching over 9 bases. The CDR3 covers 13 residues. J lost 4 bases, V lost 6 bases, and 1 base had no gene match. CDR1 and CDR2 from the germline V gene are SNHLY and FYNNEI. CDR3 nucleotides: TGTGCCAGCAGGGACAGGGGTAAAAACATTCAGTACTTC. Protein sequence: CASRDRGKNIQYF.

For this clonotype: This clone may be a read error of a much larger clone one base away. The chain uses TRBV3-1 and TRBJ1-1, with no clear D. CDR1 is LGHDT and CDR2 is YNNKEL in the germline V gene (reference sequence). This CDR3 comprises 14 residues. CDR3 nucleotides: TGTGCCAGCCGCCAAGGCGGAAGGACTGGTGAAGCTTTCTTT. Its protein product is CASRQGGRTGEAFF.

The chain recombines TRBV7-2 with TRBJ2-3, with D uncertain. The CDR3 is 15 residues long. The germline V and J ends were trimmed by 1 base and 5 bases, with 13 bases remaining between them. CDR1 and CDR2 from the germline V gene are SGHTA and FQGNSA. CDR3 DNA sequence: TGTGCCAGCAGCTTAGTTAAATCCTCGATAGATACGCAGTATTTT. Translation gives CASSLVKSSIDTQYF.

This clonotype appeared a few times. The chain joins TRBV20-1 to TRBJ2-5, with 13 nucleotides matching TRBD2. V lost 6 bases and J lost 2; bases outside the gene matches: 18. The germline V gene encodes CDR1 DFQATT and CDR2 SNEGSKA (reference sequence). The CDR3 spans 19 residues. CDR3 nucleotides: TGCAGTGCGCGAGGGGTAGGAACTAGCGGGAGGGCCGTACAAGAGACCCAGTACTTC. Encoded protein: CSARGVGTSGRAVQETQYF.

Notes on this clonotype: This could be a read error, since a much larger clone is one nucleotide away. The chain's CDR3 is CASSERGFYGYTF. The CDR3 region has the DNA TGTGCCAGCAGCGAGAGAGGTTTCTATGGCTACACCTTC. The chain joins TRBV3-1 to TRBJ1-2; D not certain. CDR3 length: 13 amino acids. CDR1 LGHDT and CDR2 YNNKEL come from the germline V gene (reference sequence). V was clipped by 5 bases and J by 4 bases, with 11 bases between them.

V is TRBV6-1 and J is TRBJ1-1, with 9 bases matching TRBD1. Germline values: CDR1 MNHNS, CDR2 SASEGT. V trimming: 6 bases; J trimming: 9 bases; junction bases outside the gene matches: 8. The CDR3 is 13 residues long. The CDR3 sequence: CASSAHGTGKAFF. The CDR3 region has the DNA TGTGCCAGCAGCGCTCACGGGACAGGGAAAGCTTTCTTT.

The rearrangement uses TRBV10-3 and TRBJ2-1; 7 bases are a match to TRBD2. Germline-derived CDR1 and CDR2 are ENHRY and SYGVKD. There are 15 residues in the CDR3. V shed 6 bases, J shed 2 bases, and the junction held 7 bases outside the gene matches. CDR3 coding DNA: TGTGCCATCAGCGAAGAGCGGGACCCCTACAATGAGCAGTTCTTC. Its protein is CAISEERDPYNEQFF.

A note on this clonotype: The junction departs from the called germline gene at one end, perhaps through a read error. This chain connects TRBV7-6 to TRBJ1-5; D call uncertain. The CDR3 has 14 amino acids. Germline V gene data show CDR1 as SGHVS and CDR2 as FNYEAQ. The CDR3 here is CASSLGAGNKPKHF. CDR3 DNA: TGTGCCAGCAGCTTAGGGGCAGGCAATAAGCCCAAGCATTTT.

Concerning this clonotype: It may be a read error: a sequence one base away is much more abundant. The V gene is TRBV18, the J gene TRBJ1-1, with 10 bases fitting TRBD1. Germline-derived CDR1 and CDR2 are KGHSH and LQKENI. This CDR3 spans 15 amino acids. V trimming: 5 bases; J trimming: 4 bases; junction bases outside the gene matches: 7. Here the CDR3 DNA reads TGTGCCAGCTCATCAGTCGGGACAGGGGCCACTGAAGCTTTCTTT. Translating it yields CASSSVGTGATEAFF.

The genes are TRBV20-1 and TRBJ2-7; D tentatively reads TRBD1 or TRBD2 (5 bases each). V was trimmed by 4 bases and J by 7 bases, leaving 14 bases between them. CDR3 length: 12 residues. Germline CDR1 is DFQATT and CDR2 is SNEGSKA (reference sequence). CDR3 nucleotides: TGCAGTGCTACGGGACGGGGCGGGGAGCAGTACTTC. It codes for CSATGRGGEQYF.

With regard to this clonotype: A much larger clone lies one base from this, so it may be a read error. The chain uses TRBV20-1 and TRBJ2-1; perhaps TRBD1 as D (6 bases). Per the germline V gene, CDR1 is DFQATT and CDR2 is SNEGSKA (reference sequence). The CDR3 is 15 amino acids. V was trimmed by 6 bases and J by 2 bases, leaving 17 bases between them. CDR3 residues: CSAASGEEAYNEQFF. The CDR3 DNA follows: TGCAGTGCCGCTTCAGGGGAAGAAGCCTACAATGAGCAGTTCTTC.

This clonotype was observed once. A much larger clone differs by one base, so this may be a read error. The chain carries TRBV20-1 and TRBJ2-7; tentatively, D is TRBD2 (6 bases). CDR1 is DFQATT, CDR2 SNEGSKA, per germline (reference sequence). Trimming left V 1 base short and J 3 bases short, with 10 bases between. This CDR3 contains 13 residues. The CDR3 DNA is TGCAGTGCTAGAGGGGAGGAGTTCTACGAGCAGTACTTC. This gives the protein CSARGEEFYEQYF.

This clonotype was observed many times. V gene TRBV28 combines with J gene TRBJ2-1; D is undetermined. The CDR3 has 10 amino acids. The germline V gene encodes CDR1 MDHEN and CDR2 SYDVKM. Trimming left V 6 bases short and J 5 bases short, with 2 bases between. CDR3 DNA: TGTGCCAGCAGAGACAATGAGCAGTTCTTC. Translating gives CASRDNEQFF.

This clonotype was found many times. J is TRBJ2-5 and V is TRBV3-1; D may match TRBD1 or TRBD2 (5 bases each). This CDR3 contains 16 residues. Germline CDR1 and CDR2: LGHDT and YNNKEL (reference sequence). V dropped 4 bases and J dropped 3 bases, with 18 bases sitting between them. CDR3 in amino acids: CASSRRDLSTEETQYF. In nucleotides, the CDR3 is TGTGCCAGCAGCCGCCGGGACCTATCGACCGAAGAGACCCAGTACTTC.

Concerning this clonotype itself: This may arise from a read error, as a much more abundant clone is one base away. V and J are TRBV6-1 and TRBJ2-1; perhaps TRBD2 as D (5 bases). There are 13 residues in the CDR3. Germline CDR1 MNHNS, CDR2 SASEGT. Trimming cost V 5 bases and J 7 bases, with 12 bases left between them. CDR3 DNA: TGTGCCAGCAGTAAGCTAGAGGGAAATGAGCAGTTCTTC. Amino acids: CASSKLEGNEQFF.

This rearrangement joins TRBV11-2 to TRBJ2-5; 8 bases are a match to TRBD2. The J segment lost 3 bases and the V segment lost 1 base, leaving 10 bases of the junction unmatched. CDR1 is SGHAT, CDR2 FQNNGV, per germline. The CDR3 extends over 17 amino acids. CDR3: CASSLAYPGLVKETQYF. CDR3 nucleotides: TGTGCCAGCAGCTTAGCCTATCCGGGACTAGTCAAAGAGACCCAGTACTTC.

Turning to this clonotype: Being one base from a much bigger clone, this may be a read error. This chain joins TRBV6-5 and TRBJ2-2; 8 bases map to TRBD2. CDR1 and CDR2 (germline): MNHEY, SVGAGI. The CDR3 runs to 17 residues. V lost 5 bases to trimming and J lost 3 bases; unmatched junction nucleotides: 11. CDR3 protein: CASSTTRSSGDTGELFF. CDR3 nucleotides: TGTGCCAGCAGTACAACCAGGAGTAGCGGGGACACCGGGGAGCTGTTTTTT.

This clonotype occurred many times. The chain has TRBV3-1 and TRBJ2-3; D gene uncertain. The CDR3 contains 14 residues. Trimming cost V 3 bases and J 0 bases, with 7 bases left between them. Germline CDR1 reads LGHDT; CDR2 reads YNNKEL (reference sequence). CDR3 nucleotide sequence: TGTGCCAGCAGCCAGAGTGACAGCACAGATACGCAGTATTTT. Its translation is CASSQSDSTDTQYF.

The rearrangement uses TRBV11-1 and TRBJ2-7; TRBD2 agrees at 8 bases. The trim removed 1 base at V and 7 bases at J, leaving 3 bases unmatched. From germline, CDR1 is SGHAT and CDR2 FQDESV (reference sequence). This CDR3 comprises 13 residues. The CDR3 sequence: CASSLVRGGEQYF. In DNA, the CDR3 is TGTGCCAGCAGCTTAGTCCGGGGGGGAGAGCAGTACTTC.

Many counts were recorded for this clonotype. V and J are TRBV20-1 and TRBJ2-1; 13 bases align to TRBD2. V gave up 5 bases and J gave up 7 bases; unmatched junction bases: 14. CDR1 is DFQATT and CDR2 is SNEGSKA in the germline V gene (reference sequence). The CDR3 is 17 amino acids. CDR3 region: CSAGRTSGSWFKNEQFF. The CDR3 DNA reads TGCAGTGCTGGGAGGACTAGCGGGAGCTGGTTTAAAAATGAGCAGTTCTTC.

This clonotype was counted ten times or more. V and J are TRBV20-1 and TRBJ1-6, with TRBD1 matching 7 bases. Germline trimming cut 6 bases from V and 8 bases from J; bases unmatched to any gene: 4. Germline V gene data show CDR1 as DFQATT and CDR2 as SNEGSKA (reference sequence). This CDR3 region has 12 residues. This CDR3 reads CSATTGDSPLHF. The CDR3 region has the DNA TGCAGTGCCACTACAGGGGATTCACCCCTCCACTTT.

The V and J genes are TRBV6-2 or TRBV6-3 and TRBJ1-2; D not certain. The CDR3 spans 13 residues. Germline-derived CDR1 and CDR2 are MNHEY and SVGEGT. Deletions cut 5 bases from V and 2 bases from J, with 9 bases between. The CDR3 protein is CASSGSSNYGYTF. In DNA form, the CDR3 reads TGTGCCAGCAGTGGGTCGTCCAACTATGGCTACACCTTC.